A selection of T cell receptor beta chains follows, all from one sample in a study of shared clonotypes between healthy human individuals. Assay used: immunoSEQ multiplex PCR; TCRdb lists only in-frame clones, some missing. The sample has some 480,000 clones; roughly 78% are singletons. Sequencing was performed on PBMCs. The receptors come from a woman aged 35 to 49 in good health. Some clones in this sample may be carry-over from other donors' samples. Each CDR3 is given without its conserved first and last residue. Size is stated for part of the rows, as once, few or many counts, or as a class when the clone is expanded.

NA | TRBV10-2 | 13 | ASSEVGVRDTEAF
NA | TRBV2 | 11 | ASSEEGWRTQY
NA | TRBV4-3 | 14 | ASSQDLGRLNQPQH
NA | TRBV7-3 | 12 | ASSLNGQGYGYT
NA | TRBV6-1 | 10 | ASSEGTYEQY
NA | TRBV28 | 15 | ASSSNTQGAVQETQY
NA | TRBV4-2 | 13 | ASSQDGDRAYEQY
once | TRBV6-6 | 12 | ASRHRQGAYEQY
NA | TRBV5-1 | 14 | ASSLAPGGLTDTQY
NA | TRBV11-3 | 9 | ASSPGGEQF
NA | TRBV5-6 | 12 | ASSLVQTDYGYT
NA | TRBV9 | 14 | ASSVGLAGGPDTQY
once | TRBV5-1 | 12 | ASGLTSGNNEQF